This TCR beta chain was retrieved from a study of technical replicates of blood from a handful of donors. In germline, CDR1 is GTSNPN, CDR2 SVGIG (reference sequence). There are 12 residues in the CDR3. V was pared by 5 bases and J by 4 bases, with 2 bases of the junction left unmatched. Assay used: immunoSEQ multiplex PCR; TCRdb lists only in-frame clones, some missing. The data contain tens of thousands of clones, around 94% of them singletons. Specimen: T cells isolated from PBMCs. This chain links TRBV30 with TRBJ2-1, with 7 bases aligning to TRBD1. This sequence originates from a human donor in good health. This CDR3 reads CAWSTGYNEQFF. For the CDR3, the DNA is TGTGCCTGGTCGACAGGGTACAATGAGCAGTTCTTC.